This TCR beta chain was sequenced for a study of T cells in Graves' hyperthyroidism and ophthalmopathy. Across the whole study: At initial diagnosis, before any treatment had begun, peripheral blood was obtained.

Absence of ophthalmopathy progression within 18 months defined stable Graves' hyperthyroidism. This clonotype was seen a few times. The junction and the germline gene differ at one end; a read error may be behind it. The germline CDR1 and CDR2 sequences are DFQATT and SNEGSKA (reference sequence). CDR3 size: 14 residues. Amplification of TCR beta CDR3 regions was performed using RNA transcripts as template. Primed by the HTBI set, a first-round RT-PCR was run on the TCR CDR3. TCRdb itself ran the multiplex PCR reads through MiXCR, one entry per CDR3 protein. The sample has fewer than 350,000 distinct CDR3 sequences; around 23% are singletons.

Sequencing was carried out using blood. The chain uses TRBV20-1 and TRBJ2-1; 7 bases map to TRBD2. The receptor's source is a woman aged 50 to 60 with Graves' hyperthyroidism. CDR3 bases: TGCAGTACTAGACCCTTTGCGGGAGATAGTGAGCAGTTCTTC. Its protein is CSTRPFAGDSEQFF.